This T cell receptor beta chain was obtained from a study of blood T cell repertoires in COVID-19. About the study: Spain, Italy and the United States supplied samples that represented acute and convalescent COVID-19. In each case, the material was cDNA or gDNA derived from T cells, B-cell-depleted T cells, or PBMCs.

Study processing details: Nucleated cell number was recorded as an estimate derived from reference gene primer amplification. The protocol was immunoSEQ multiplex PCR, while the TCRdb copy is restricted to in-frame clones and leaves out a portion. Clone size and V and J calls were adopted from that table, with D and trimming inferred from the DNA. The table lists tens of thousands of clones, more than 85% of them singletons, with around 6.9% in the top ten. Looked up from germline, CDR1 is SGHNT and CDR2 is YENEEA. The CDR3 covers 16 residues. Trimming took off 2 bases at V and 2 bases at J, with 12 bases between the two ends.

The sequencing sample was made of peripheral blood. The chain recombines TRBV11-3 with TRBJ2-2; a weak D match, TRBD2 (7 bases). This TCR was recovered from a man aged 45-60 years with active COVID-19. The CDR3 nucleotides read TGTGCCAGCAGCTTATGGGGAGGGACAAACACCGGGGAGCTGTTTTTT. It codes for CASSLWGGTNTGELFF. Combining the CDR3 with reference TRBV11-3 and TRBJ2-2 gives the whole variable domain EAGVVQSPRYKIIEKKQPVAFWCNPISGHNTLYWYLQNLGQGPELLIRYENEEAVDDSQLPKDRFSAERLKGVDSTLKIQPAELGDSAVYLCASSLWGGTNTGELFFGEGSRLTVL.